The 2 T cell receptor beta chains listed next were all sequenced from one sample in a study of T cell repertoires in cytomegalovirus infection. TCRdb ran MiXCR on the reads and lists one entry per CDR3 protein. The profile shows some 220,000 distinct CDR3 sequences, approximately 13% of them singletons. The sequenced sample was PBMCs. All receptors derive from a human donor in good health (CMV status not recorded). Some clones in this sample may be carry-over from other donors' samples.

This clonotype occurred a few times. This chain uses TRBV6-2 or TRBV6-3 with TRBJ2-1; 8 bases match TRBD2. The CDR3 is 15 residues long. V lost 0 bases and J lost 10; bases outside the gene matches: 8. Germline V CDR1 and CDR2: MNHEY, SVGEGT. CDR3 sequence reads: CASSYSGAGAWEQFF. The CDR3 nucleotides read TGTGCCAGCAGTTACTCGGGAGCGGGGGCTTGGGAGCAGTTCTTC.

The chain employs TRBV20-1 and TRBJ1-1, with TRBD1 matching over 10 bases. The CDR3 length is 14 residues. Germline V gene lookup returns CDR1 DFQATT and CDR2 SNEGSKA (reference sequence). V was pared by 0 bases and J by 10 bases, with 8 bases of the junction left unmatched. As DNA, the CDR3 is TGCAGTGCTAGAGATGGAGACAGGGGGCGCCGAGCTTTCTTT. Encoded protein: CSARDGDRGRRAFF.